The 27 T cell receptor beta chains listed next were all sequenced from one sample in a study of low-dose radiotherapy and immunotherapy resistance in tumors (dated 2022 in TCRdb). First-strand cDNA was synthesized with Superscript III and a set of TRAV- and TRBV-specific primers, covering both TCRalpha and TCRbeta chains. TCRs were amplified for approximately 20 PCR cycles with Phusion, using a constant-region primer paired with the adapter attached to the V primers. The public reads were quality trimmed at Q25 with fastp and then assembled into clones with MiXCR by TCRdb, keeping productive beta chains. All rows with the same CDR3 protein become a single entry with the most common DNA and genes. Here the sample has roughly 6,300 distinct CDR3 sequences; about four fifths occur a single time. The top ten constitute around 5.7% of the sample. The receptors here all came from a human donor with advanced metastatic prostate, ovarian, gallbladder or colorectal cancer (not recorded which). This table probably holds off-target reads from a library built for another chain.

This clonotype showed up just a few times. The chain couples TRBV28 to TRBJ2-3, with D uncertain. The CDR3 contains 13 residues. Trimming took off 7 bases at V and 6 bases at J, with 14 bases between the two ends. Germline loops: CDR1 MDHEN, CDR2 SYDVKM. The CDR3 DNA is TGTGCCAGCACTTCCGGGTTGGGGGATACGCAGTATTTT. Protein: CASTSGLGDTQYF.

The chain recombines TRBV27 with TRBJ2-7, with unresolved D. The CDR3 is made up of 14 amino acids. V dropped 6 bases and J dropped 2 bases, with 14 bases sitting between them. Germline V gene data show CDR1 as MNHEY and CDR2 as SMNVEV (reference sequence). The CDR3 DNA follows: TGTGCCAGCAGCCTACATCTTGAACCCTACGAGCAGTACTTC. This gives the protein CASSLHLEPYEQYF.

The genes are TRBV5-5 and TRBJ1-2; TRBD1 might be the D (6 bases). V lost 4 bases to trimming and J lost 3 bases, with 10 bases between them. This CDR3 comprises 13 residues. Germline V gene sequence: CDR1 SGHKS, CDR2 YYEKEE (reference sequence). For the CDR3, the DNA is TGTGCCAGCAGCGTGGACAGTCACTATGGCTACACCTTC. It yields the protein CASSVDSHYGYTF.

The rearrangement joins TRBV6-8 to TRBJ2-1, with D uncertain. The CDR3 totals 16 residues. Germline values: CDR1 MNHGY, CDR2 SAAAGT. The V gene lost 5 bases and the J gene lost 9 bases, with 23 bases spanning the gap. CDR3 in DNA: TGTGCCAGCAGTGAAAGGGCGGATAATTACCTAACTGAGCAGTTCTTC. Translating gives CASSERADNYLTEQFF.

The chain links TRBV28 to TRBJ2-5, with 8 bases aligning to TRBD1. From germline, CDR1 is MDHEN and CDR2 SYDVKM. With 2 bases clipped from V and 5 bases from J, the junction kept 7 bases outside the gene matches. The CDR3 has 15 amino acids. The CDR3 DNA reads as TGTGCCAGCAGTTTACCAGGGGGCGGGTTGGAGACCCAGTACTTC. It codes for CASSLPGGGLETQYF.

The chain has TRBV10-3 and TRBJ2-7; the D gene is possibly TRBD1 (5 bases). This CDR3 is 14 amino acids long. The germline gives CDR1 ENHRY, CDR2 SYGVKD. The V and J ends lost 4 bases and 4 bases respectively, with 14 bases between them. The CDR3 region has the DNA TGTGCCATCAGTGTGCAGGAAGGACAATACGAGCAGTACTTC. Residues: CAISVQEGQYEQYF.

The chain joins TRBV6-2 or TRBV6-3 to TRBJ2-5; possible D gene TRBD2, 5 bases. CDR3 length equals 15 residues. Germline V lookup: CDR1 MNHEY, CDR2 SVGEGT. The germline V and J ends were trimmed by 0 bases and 9 bases, with 17 bases remaining between them. The CDR3 loop is CASSYSGDGDTAQYF. DNA of the CDR3: TGTGCCAGCAGTTACTCGGGAGACGGGGATACGGCCCAGTACTTC.

On this clonotype itself: At one of its ends the junction is not consistent with the germline gene, which may arise from a read error. V usage is TRBV19 and J usage is TRBJ1-2; weak D call: TRBD1 (6 bases). Per the germline V gene, CDR1 is LNHDA and CDR2 is SQIVND (reference sequence). The CDR3 totals 16 residues. DNA for the CDR3: TGTGCCAGTAGAATAGCCCCGGGGGCGCCGGGCTATGGCTACACCTTC. This translates into CASRIAPGAPGYGYTF.

The chain has TRBV4-1 and TRBJ2-1; D is tentatively TRBD1 or TRBD2 (6 bases each). The CDR3 is 16 amino acids. Trimming removed 0 bases at V and 4 bases at J, with 13 bases between. Per germline, CDR1 MGHRA and CDR2 YSYEKL. The CDR3 bases are TGCGCCAGCAGCCAAGATCCGGGGGCCCCATACAATGAGCAGTTCTTC. Its translation is CASSQDPGAPYNEQFF.

This sequence joins TRBV20-1 and TRBJ1-2; D gene uncertain. Trimming stripped 5 bases from V and 4 bases from J, with 17 bases between. There are 14 residues in the CDR3. The germline CDR1 and CDR2 sequences are DFQATT and SNEGSKA (reference sequence). DNA for the CDR3: TGCAGTGCTCATTCCCCCGAAAAGGGCTATGGCTACACCTTC. It specifies CSAHSPEKGYGYTF.

The gene calls are TRBV30 and TRBJ2-2, with D perhaps given as TRBD1 or TRBD2 (6 bases each). Trimming removed 2 bases from V and 5 bases from J, with 12 bases in between. This CDR3 region has 14 residues. The germline gives CDR1 GTSNPN, CDR2 SVGIG (reference sequence). The CDR3, as DNA: TGTGCCTGGAGTACGGGGGCGTTTACCGGGGAGCTGTTTTTT. Translating it yields CAWSTGAFTGELFF.

CDR3 protein: CAWSPSPVEIEAFF. DNA for the CDR3: TGTGCCTGGAGTCCCTCCCCGGTGGAAATTGAAGCTTTCTTT. The chain links TRBV30 to TRBJ1-1, with D hard to call. The CDR3 contains 14 residues. Trimming took off 2 bases at V and 7 bases at J, with 17 bases between the two ends. CDR1 and CDR2 from the germline V gene are GTSNPN and SVGIG (reference sequence).

The V gene is TRBV23-1, the J gene TRBJ2-7, with D hard to call. TRBV23-1 is labeled an ORF, and its function is uncertain. The V and J ends lost 4 bases and 2 bases respectively, with 9 bases between them. The CDR3 totals 13 residues. This chain's CDR3 is CASSPPPTYEQYF. CDR3 nucleotide sequence: TGCGCCAGCAGTCCCCCCCCAACCTACGAGCAGTACTTC.

This chain links TRBV12-3 or TRBV12-4 with TRBJ2-7, with 8 bases that match TRBD1. After removal of 3 bases from V and 1 base from J, the junction contained 2 bases not matched to a gene. The length of the CDR3 is 14 residues. CDR3 in amino acids: CASSLTGASYEQYF. The CDR3 DNA reads as TGTGCCAGCAGTTTGACAGGGGCGTCCTACGAGCAGTACTTC.

This clonotype was observed a single time. The V gene is TRBV19, the J gene TRBJ2-1; 7 positions agree with TRBD2. Looked up from germline, CDR1 is LNHDA and CDR2 is SQIVND (reference sequence). CDR3 length: 12 amino acids. Trimming at V came to 4 bases and at J to 12 bases, leaving 6 bases not matched to a gene. In nucleotides, the CDR3 is TGTGCCAGTAGTAACCTGGGCGGGAGGCAGTTCTTC. Protein sequence: CASSNLGGRQFF.

The rearrangement uses TRBV10-3 and TRBJ2-1, with 7 bases fitting TRBD2. CDR1 ENHRY and CDR2 SYGVKD come from the germline V gene. V shed 8 bases, J shed 6 bases, and the junction held 7 bases outside the gene matches. This CDR3 region has 13 residues. The CDR3 here is CAIAGGRGNEQFF. For the CDR3, the DNA is TGTGCCATCGCAGGAGGGAGGGGCAATGAGCAGTTCTTC.

The chain carries TRBV6-8 and TRBJ1-1, with 9 bases matching TRBD1. The CDR3 length is 17 residues. CDR1 is MNHGY and CDR2 is SAAAGT in the germline V gene. V was pared by 3 bases and J by 4 bases, with 12 bases of the junction left unmatched. The CDR3 DNA sequence: TGTGCCAGCAGTTATCGGGGGGTTGGGACAGGGTCCACTGAAGCTTTCTTT. This encodes CASSYRGVGTGSTEAFF.

Points on this clonotype: A much more abundant neighbour one base away suggests this may be a read error. The CDR3 sequence: CASSFGGIGADTQYF. The CDR3 nucleotides read TGTGCCAGCAGTTTTGGGGGTATCGGGGCAGATACGCAGTATTTT. This chain links TRBV28 with TRBJ2-3; D is possibly TRBD1 or TRBD2 (5 bases each). In germline, CDR1 is MDHEN, CDR2 SYDVKM. The V and J ends lost 3 bases and 4 bases respectively, with 14 bases between them. The CDR3 sequence is 15 residues long.

This clonotype has just one count. This chain connects TRBV28 to TRBJ2-5; no definite D call. Germline V gene lookup returns CDR1 MDHEN and CDR2 SYDVKM. This CDR3 has 13 amino acids. With 3 bases removed from V and 2 bases from J, the gap between germline ends came to 7 bases. This CDR3 is CASSLMEQETQYF. CDR3 DNA: TGTGCCAGCAGTTTGATGGAACAAGAGACCCAGTACTTC.

The chain recombines TRBV12-3 or TRBV12-4 with TRBJ1-1; weak D call: TRBD1 (5 bases). Trimming pared 1 base from V and 6 bases from J, leaving 12 bases between. This CDR3 is built from 14 residues. CDR3 in DNA: TGTGCCAGCAGTTTAGTTGGGGGGGTGTCTGAAGCTTTCTTT. Its protein is CASSLVGGVSEAFF.

The rearrangement uses TRBV19 and TRBJ1-1; possible D gene TRBD1, 6 bases. The CDR3 has 14 residues. With 3 bases removed from V and 4 bases from J, the gap between germline ends came to 12 bases. Germline V CDR1 and CDR2: LNHDA, SQIVND (reference sequence). This CDR3 reads CASSMARGVTEAFF. The CDR3 DNA follows: TGTGCCAGTAGTATGGCCAGGGGAGTCACTGAAGCTTTCTTT.

J is TRBJ1-1 and V is TRBV5-6; D perhaps matches TRBD1 (5 bases). Germline CDR1 and CDR2: SGHDT and YYEEEE. V lost 4 bases and J lost 4, with 17 bases in between. This CDR3 has 15 residues. CDR3 sequence reads: CASSERGGTSTEAFF. DNA of the CDR3: TGTGCCAGCAGCGAGCGCGGGGGGACGAGCACTGAAGCTTTCTTT.

The chain carries TRBV12-3 or TRBV12-4 and TRBJ1-6, with D perhaps matching TRBD1 (5 bases). The V gene lost 3 bases and the J gene lost 7 bases, with 7 bases spanning the gap. The CDR3 extends over 13 amino acids. The CDR3 nucleotides read TGTGCCAGCAGTTTCCAGGGCAATTCACCCCTCCACTTT. Its translation is CASSFQGNSPLHF.

V and J are TRBV28 and TRBJ2-3; 10 bases fit TRBD2. V shed 6 bases, J shed 1 base, and the junction held 4 bases outside the gene matches. This CDR3 has 15 amino acids. The germline V gene has CDR1 MDHEN and CDR2 SYDVKM. This CDR3 reads CASRDGLAGTDTQYF. DNA for the CDR3: TGTGCCAGCAGGGACGGACTAGCGGGCACAGATACGCAGTATTTT.

The chain has TRBV7-3 and TRBJ2-7; 7 bases align to TRBD1. CDR3 size: 17 residues. From germline, CDR1 is SGHTA and CDR2 FQGTGA. V trimming: 5 bases; J trimming: 6 bases; junction bases outside the gene matches: 19. CDR3 in amino acids: CASSTRDRDIKPGEQYF. CDR3 bases: TGTGCCAGCAGCACTCGGGACAGAGACATCAAACCAGGCGAGCAGTACTTC.

This chain uses TRBV28 with TRBJ2-3; D is possibly TRBD1 or TRBD2 (6 bases each). Germline CDR1 reads MDHEN; CDR2 reads SYDVKM. This CDR3 is built from 14 residues. With 2 bases removed from V and 4 bases from J, the gap between germline ends came to 10 bases. Here the CDR3 DNA reads TGTGCCAGCAGTTTACCTGGGGGGCCAGATACGCAGTATTTT. It translates to CASSLPGGPDTQYF.

The chain carries TRBV28 and TRBJ2-3, with 7 positions matching TRBD2. The length of the CDR3 is 15 residues. The J segment lost 1 base and the V segment lost 9 bases, leaving 10 bases of the junction unmatched. CDR1 MDHEN and CDR2 SYDVKM come from the germline V gene. CDR3 amino acids: CASTSRGDGTDTQYF. As DNA, the CDR3 is TGTGCCAGTACCTCCCGGGGGGATGGCACAGATACGCAGTATTTT.